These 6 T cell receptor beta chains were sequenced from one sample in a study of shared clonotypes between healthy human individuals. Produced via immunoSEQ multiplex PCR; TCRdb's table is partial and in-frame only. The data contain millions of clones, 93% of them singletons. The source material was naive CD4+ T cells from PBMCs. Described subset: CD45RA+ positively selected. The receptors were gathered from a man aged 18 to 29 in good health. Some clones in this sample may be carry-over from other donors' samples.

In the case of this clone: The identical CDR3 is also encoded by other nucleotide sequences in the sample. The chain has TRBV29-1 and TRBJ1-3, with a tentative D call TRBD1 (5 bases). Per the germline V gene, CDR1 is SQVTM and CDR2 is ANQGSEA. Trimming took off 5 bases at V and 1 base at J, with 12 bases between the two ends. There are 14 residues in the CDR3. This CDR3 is CSVLGPLSGNTIYF. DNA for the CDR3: TGCAGCGTTTTGGGACCGCTATCTGGAAACACCATATATTTT.

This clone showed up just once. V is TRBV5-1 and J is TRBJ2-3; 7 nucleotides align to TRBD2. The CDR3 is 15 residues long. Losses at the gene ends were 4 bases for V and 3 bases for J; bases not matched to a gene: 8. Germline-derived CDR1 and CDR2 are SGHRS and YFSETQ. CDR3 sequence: CASSGPTSQTDTQYF. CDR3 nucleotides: TGCGCCAGCAGCGGCCCGACTAGCCAGACAGATACGCAGTATTTT.

The CDR3 nucleotides are TGTGCCAGTAGTGGAACAGGGGTGGGCTACGAGCAGTACTTC. Protein product: CASSGTGVGYEQYF. V and J are TRBV19 and TRBJ2-7; TRBD1 matches 7 bases. The CDR3 contains 14 residues. Trimming cost V 5 bases and J 3 bases; bases outside gene matches: 7. Germline V gives CDR1 LNHDA, CDR2 SQIVND (reference sequence).

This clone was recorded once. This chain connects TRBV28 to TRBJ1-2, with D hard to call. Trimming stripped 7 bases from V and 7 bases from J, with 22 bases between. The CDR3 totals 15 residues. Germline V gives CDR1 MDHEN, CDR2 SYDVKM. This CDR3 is CASNGVGESGVGYTF. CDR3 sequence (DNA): TGTGCCAGCAACGGCGTCGGAGAGAGCGGGGTTGGCTACACCTTC.

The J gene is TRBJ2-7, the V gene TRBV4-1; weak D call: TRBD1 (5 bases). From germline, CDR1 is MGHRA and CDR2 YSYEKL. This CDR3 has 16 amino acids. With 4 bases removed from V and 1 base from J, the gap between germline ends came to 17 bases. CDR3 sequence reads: CASSPLWAGNSYEQYF. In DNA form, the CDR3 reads TGCGCCAGCAGCCCCCTTTGGGCAGGGAATTCCTACGAGCAGTACTTC.

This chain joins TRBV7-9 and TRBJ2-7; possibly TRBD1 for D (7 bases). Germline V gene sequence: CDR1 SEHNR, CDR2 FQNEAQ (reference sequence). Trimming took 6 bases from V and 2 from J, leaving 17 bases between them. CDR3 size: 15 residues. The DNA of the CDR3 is TGTGCCAGCAGTCCCGGGGCGGGACAGACCTACGAGCAGTACTTC. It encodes CASSPGAGQTYEQYF.